This T cell receptor (beta chain) was captured by sequencing in a study of early T cells in non-severe SARS-CoV-2 infection. TCRdb reprocessed the 5' RACE reads with MiXCR, giving one entry per CDR3 protein. The table records over 90,000 distinct CDR3 sequences, about an eighth of them present only once. Trimming cost V 4 bases and J 4 bases; bases outside gene matches: 9. Germline V gene sequence: CDR1 SNHLY, CDR2 FYNNEI. The CDR3 is made up of 15 amino acids. This clonotype came up many times. This clonotype originated in an adult who was a healthcare worker with PCR-confirmed SARS-CoV-2 infection or an uninfected control (not recorded which). The J gene is TRBJ1-1, the V gene TRBV2; 7 nucleotides agree with TRBD1. The material sequenced was whole blood. CDR3 bases: TGTGCCAGCAGTGCTACCCCAGGGGGAGGCACTGAAGCTTTCTTT. Its translation is CASSATPGGGTEAFF.